Sequencing of this T cell receptor (beta chain) was carried out in a study of blood T cell repertoires in COVID-19. Study-wide context: The analysed material was cDNA or gDNA that came from T cells, B-cell-depleted T cells, or PBMCs.

Only in-frame clones appear in the TCRdb table, and some are missing; sequencing was by immunoSEQ multiplex PCR. The repertoire holds fewer than 200,000 clones, with about 86% as singletons. Trimming cost V 3 bases and J 2 bases; bases outside gene matches: 10. Germline V CDR1 and CDR2: MDHEN, SYDVKM. The CDR3 totals 17 residues. The chain combines TRBV28 with TRBJ2-7, with 10 positions matching TRBD2. The sequence was obtained from a woman in her 70s who had recovered from COVID-19. The sequenced sample consisted of peripheral blood. The CDR3 region is CASSLWSSGGPPYEQYF. In DNA form, the CDR3 reads TGTGCCAGCAGTTTGTGGTCTAGCGGGGGCCCCCCCTACGAGCAGTACTTC.